These 22 T cell receptor beta chains share one sample of origin, sequenced in a study of T cells in localized non-small cell lung cancer. Sequenced by immunoSEQ multiplex PCR; TCRdb stores in-frame clones only, minus some. The sample consists of 75,000 to 95,000 clones, around 80% of them appearing once. Sequences were derived from PBMCs, sampled before any cancer treatment. The receptors were sampled from a man aged 40 to 69 with stage II squamous cell lung carcinoma.

J is TRBJ2-7 and V is TRBV5-1; TRBD1 agrees at 10 bases. CDR3 length: 15 amino acids. The ends lost 5 bases at V and 6 bases at J; junction bases unmatched: 11. The germline CDR1 and CDR2 sequences are SGHRS and YFSETQ. The CDR3 coding sequence is TGCGCCAGCAGGGGTTCCGGGACAGGGGCTCGCGAGCAGTACTTC. This sequence encodes CASRGSGTGAREQYF.

This clone showed up just once. This chain connects TRBV7-2 to TRBJ1-6; the D is unclear. Deletions cut 0 bases from V and 7 bases from J, with 13 bases between. The CDR3 length is 16 residues. Germline loops: CDR1 SGHTA, CDR2 FQGNSA. For the CDR3, the DNA is TGTGCCAGCAGCTTAGCTGGCAGGTCTACCAATTCACCCCTCCACTTT. Its protein product is CASSLAGRSTNSPLHF.

V gene TRBV2 combines with J gene TRBJ2-4; tentatively, D is TRBD2 (6 bases). Per the germline V gene, CDR1 is SNHLY and CDR2 is FYNNEI. The CDR3 consists of 16 residues. Between the trimmed V and J ends, which lost 1 base and 0 bases, there was a span of 10 bases. The chain's CDR3 is CASSEEGGLAKNIQYF. DNA for the CDR3: TGTGCCAGCAGTGAAGAAGGAGGGTTAGCCAAAAACATTCAGTACTTC.

The chain couples TRBV2 to TRBJ1-1; perhaps TRBD1 as D (6 bases). Germline lookup yields CDR1 SNHLY and CDR2 FYNNEI. V lost 4 bases, J lost 4 bases, and 13 bases lay in between. There are 14 residues in the CDR3. The CDR3 protein is CASSVQGSSTEAFF. The CDR3 DNA reads TGTGCCAGCAGTGTTCAGGGGTCGAGCACTGAAGCTTTCTTT.

The chain combines TRBV7-8 with TRBJ2-7; D gene ambiguous. The germline V gene has CDR1 SGHVS and CDR2 FQNEAQ. The V and J ends lost 5 bases and 3 bases respectively, with 20 bases between them. The CDR3 consists of 16 residues. CDR3 in DNA: TGTGCCAGCAGCACCTTACCCCGGCGCGACCTCTACGAGCAGTACTTC. This codes for CASSTLPRRDLYEQYF. Supplemented by reference TRBV7-8 and TRBJ2-7, the full variable domain reads GAGVSQSPRYKVAKRGQDVALRCDPISGHVSLFWYQQALGQGPEFLTYFQNEAQLDKSGLPSDRFFAERPEGSVSTLKIQRTQQEDSAVYLCASSTLPRRDLYEQYFGPGTRLTVT.

V usage is TRBV6-1 and J usage is TRBJ2-7, with 10 bases identical to TRBD2. This CDR3 spans 14 amino acids. V gave up 8 bases and J gave up 2 bases; unmatched junction bases: 6. CDR1 is MNHNS and CDR2 is SASEGT in the germline V gene. CDR3 loop: CASLRLAGTYEQYF. CDR3 in DNA: TGTGCCAGCCTGCGACTAGCGGGCACCTACGAGCAGTACTTC.

This clone has just a few counts. The V gene is TRBV2, the J gene TRBJ1-1; tentative D call: TRBD1 (6 bases). Germline V CDR1 and CDR2: SNHLY, FYNNEI. V dropped 6 bases and J dropped 4 bases, with 12 bases sitting between them. CDR3 length: 13 residues. CDR3 nucleotide sequence: TGTGCCAGCAGCGGGGGCAGGGCCACTGAAGCTTTCTTT. It translates to CASSGGRATEAFF.

This clone turned up a few times. V is TRBV28 and J is TRBJ2-3; 8 bases agree with TRBD2. CDR1 is MDHEN, CDR2 SYDVKM, per germline. This CDR3 region has 16 residues. J was trimmed by 4 bases and V by 6 bases; bases with no gene match: 12. This CDR3 reads CASRTGAGDGADTQYF. The CDR3 region has the DNA TGTGCCAGCAGAACCGGAGCGGGAGATGGGGCAGATACGCAGTATTTT.

The chain employs TRBV11-2 and TRBJ2-7; D not certain. Looked up from germline, CDR1 is SGHAT and CDR2 is FQNNGV. The V end was cut by 6 bases, the J end by 3 bases, with 12 bases between. The CDR3 has 13 amino acids. The CDR3 reads CASRKTGRYEQYF. CDR3 DNA: TGTGCCAGCAGGAAAACGGGTCGCTACGAGCAGTACTTC.

This rearrangement joins TRBV18 to TRBJ1-5, with D perhaps matching TRBD1 (5 bases). The V end lost 4 bases, the J end lost 11 bases, and 15 bases lay between the germline ends. From germline, CDR1 is KGHSH and CDR2 LQKENI. The CDR3 sequence is 13 residues long. The CDR3 loop is CASSLGEGMAQHF. The CDR3 DNA is TGTGCCAGCTCACTGGGGGAGGGGATGGCCCAGCATTTT.

The chain couples TRBV27 to TRBJ1-1; 7 nucleotides align to TRBD1. This CDR3 has 14 amino acids. Germline assignment: CDR1 MNHEY and CDR2 SMNVEV (reference sequence). The junction had 4 bases not matched to a gene; V was cut back by 6 bases and J by 0 bases. The CDR3 sequence is CASSQGQLNTEAFF. In DNA form, the CDR3 reads TGTGCCAGCAGCCAGGGACAGCTGAACACTGAAGCTTTCTTT.

The V and J genes are TRBV28 and TRBJ1-4, with D tentatively TRBD1 (6 bases). The germline gives CDR1 MDHEN, CDR2 SYDVKM. Trimming pared 3 bases from V and 5 bases from J, leaving 22 bases between. The CDR3 consists of 18 residues. The CDR3 is CASSFGDFGTPYNEKLFF. The CDR3 DNA reads TGTGCCAGCAGTTTTGGGGACTTCGGGACACCATACAATGAAAAACTGTTTTTT.

This clone was detected only once. The chain combines TRBV5-5 with TRBJ2-5; D perhaps matches TRBD2 (6 bases). The V gene lost 4 bases and the J gene lost 4 bases, with 14 bases spanning the gap. CDR1 is SGHKS, CDR2 YYEKEE, per germline (reference sequence). The CDR3 covers 14 residues. CDR3: CASSPRLVIETQYF. The CDR3 DNA is TGTGCCAGCAGCCCACGACTAGTAATAGAGACCCAGTACTTC.

The genes are TRBV7-2 and TRBJ1-1, with 9 positions matching TRBD1. This CDR3 contains 16 residues. From germline, CDR1 is SGHTA and CDR2 FQGNSA. Unmatched junction bases numbered 5, after V lost 2 bases and J lost 1 base. This CDR3 is CASSLLGQGTNTEAFF. For the CDR3, the DNA is TGTGCCAGCAGCTTACTTGGACAGGGGACGAACACTGAAGCTTTCTTT.

With respect to this clone: An end of the junction differs from the germline gene, which may be a read error. The chain couples TRBV7-7 to TRBJ2-5; 8 bases fit TRBD2. In germline, CDR1 is SSHAT, CDR2 FNYEAQ (reference sequence). CDR3 size: 15 residues. The CDR3 is CASSFAGGGQETQYF. CDR3 nucleotide sequence: TGTGCTAGCAGCTTCGCGGGAGGAGGTCAAGAGACCCAGTACTTC.

V is TRBV27 and J is TRBJ2-7; D is possibly TRBD1 or TRBD2 (5 bases each). The CDR3 length is 16 residues. Germline V gene data show CDR1 as MNHEY and CDR2 as SMNVEV (reference sequence). Trimming removed 0 bases at V and 2 bases at J, with 14 bases between. CDR3 DNA: TGTGCCAGCAGTTTATCGGGGGTTGGCACGACCTACGAGCAGTACTTC. It encodes CASSLSGVGTTYEQYF.

The chain is built from TRBV5-1 and TRBJ2-5; 7 bases fit TRBD2. The germline CDR1 and CDR2 sequences are SGHRS and YFSETQ. The V and J ends lost 0 bases and 3 bases, in that order; junction bases with no gene match: 11. The CDR3 is made up of 17 amino acids. CDR3 sequence reads: CASSLAAGVGLKETQYF. The CDR3 nucleotides are TGCGCCAGCAGCTTGGCCGCGGGAGTTGGGCTAAAAGAGACCCAGTACTTC.

The rearrangement links TRBV6-5 to TRBJ1-1; D is possibly TRBD1 (5 bases). Looked up from germline, CDR1 is MNHEY and CDR2 is SVGAGI. The CDR3 totals 13 residues. V was pared by 6 bases and J by 8 bases, with 16 bases between. CDR3 region: CASRPGFGTEAFF. As DNA, the CDR3 is TGTGCCAGCAGACCGGGCTTTGGGACCGAAGCTTTCTTT.

The gene calls are TRBV11-1 and TRBJ2-7; possibly TRBD1 for D (6 bases). CDR1 and CDR2 (germline): SGHAT, FQDESV (reference sequence). This CDR3 contains 17 residues. Trimming removed 5 bases from V and 2 bases from J, with 22 bases in between. Written as DNA, the CDR3 is TGTGCCAGCAGCCATAACCGGGACACAACCTCCGCCTACGAGCAGTACTTC. It translates to CASSHNRDTTSAYEQYF.

The chain joins TRBV5-1 to TRBJ2-1; D call uncertain. V lost 3 bases and J lost 2, with 9 bases in between. This CDR3 comprises 14 residues. Germline V lookup: CDR1 SGHRS, CDR2 YFSETQ. CDR3 residues: CASSYTVPYNEQFF. CDR3 DNA sequence: TGCGCCAGCAGCTACACAGTCCCCTACAATGAGCAGTTCTTC.

J is TRBJ1-5 and V is TRBV15; a weak D match, TRBD1 (6 bases). There are 15 residues in the CDR3. Trimming took off 5 bases at V and 3 bases at J, with 14 bases between the two ends. The germline gives CDR1 LNHNV, CDR2 YYDKDF (reference sequence). The CDR3: CATSRRTGSNQPQHF. CDR3 in DNA: TGTGCCACCAGCCGGAGAACAGGGTCCAATCAGCCCCAGCATTTT.

J is TRBJ2-1 and V is TRBV4-2, with D possibly TRBD1 on 6 matching bases. The CDR3 consists of 15 residues. Trimming cost V 3 bases and J 6 bases, with 15 bases left between them. Germline V CDR1 and CDR2: LGHNA, YNFKEQ. CDR3 in DNA: TGTGCCAGCAGCCACAAAATAACAGGGATCAATGAGCAGTTCTTC. It is translated as CASSHKITGINEQFF.